The text below deals with one TCR beta chain. The antigen remains undetermined. In the authors' workflow: Researchers built a distant-metastasis classifier for papillary thyroid cancer that drew on CDR3 differences across clinicopathological groups. MiXCR reprocessed the PCR reads for TCRdb. The V and J calls were determined by TCRdb, not by the authors. The sample contains 20,000 to 25,000 clones, about 20% of which appear only once. The CDR3 has 14 residues. The V gene end was trimmed by 5 bases and the J gene end by 5 bases; junction bases not matched to a gene: 7. CDR1 is MDHEN, CDR2 SYDVKM, per germline. The data were taken from a study of metastatic and nonmetastatic thyroid tumors. The wider study: Repertoires of blood and of tissue (tumor or nodule) from malignant and benign thyroid patients were compared. Broader study findings: According to reports, the diversity of TCR beta was significantly higher in malignant thyroid tumors than in benign nodules, and this held in both blood and tumor samples.

Among the patients, none had received any treatment before thyroid surgery. This chain uses TRBV28 with TRBJ2-5; 8 bases are a match to TRBD2. Material: blood. This TCR derives from a female donor with papillary thyroid cancer or a benign thyroid nodule (not recorded which). Some clones in this sample may be carry-over from other donors' samples. This CDR3 reads CASSPASGGETQYF. As DNA, the CDR3 is TGTGCCAGCAGTCCCGCCTCGGGGGGGGAGACCCAGTACTTC.